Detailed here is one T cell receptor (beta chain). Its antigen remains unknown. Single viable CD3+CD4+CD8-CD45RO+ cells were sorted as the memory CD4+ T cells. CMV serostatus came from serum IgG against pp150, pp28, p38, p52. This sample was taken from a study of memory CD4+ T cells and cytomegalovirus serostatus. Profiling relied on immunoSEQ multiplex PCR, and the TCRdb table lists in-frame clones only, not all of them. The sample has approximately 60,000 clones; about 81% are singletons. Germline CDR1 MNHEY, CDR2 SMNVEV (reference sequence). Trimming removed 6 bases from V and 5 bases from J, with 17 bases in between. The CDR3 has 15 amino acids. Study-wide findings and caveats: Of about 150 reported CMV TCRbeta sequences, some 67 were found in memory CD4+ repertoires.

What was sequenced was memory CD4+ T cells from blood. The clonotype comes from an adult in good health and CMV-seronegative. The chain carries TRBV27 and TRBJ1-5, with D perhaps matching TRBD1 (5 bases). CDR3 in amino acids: CASRIDGRGYQPQHF. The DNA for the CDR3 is TGTGCCAGCAGGATTGACGGACGGGGCTATCAGCCCCAGCATTTT.